The 20 T cell receptor beta chains listed next were all sequenced from one sample in a study of shared clonotypes between healthy human individuals. The assay was immunoSEQ multiplex PCR, and TCRdb's table has in-frame clones only and misses some. The data hold some 2 million clones, with about 95% observed a single time. CD45RO-negative, CCR7-positively selected cells formed the naive CD8 fraction, excluding terminally differentiated effector memory CD45RA+ cells. The sequenced material came from naive CD8+ T cells sorted from blood. The receptor set was obtained from a man younger than 35 in good health.

The chain has TRBV29-1 and TRBJ2-5, with 7 bases matching TRBD2. Germline values: CDR1 SQVTM, CDR2 ANQGSEA. This CDR3 is 13 amino acids long. The J segment lost 3 bases and the V segment lost 0 bases, leaving 1 base of the junction unmatched. CDR3 in DNA: TGCAGCGTTGAAGAGGCGGGAGAAGAGACCCAGTACTTC. Translated, it gives CSVEEAGEETQYF.

This clone appeared once. J is TRBJ2-7 and V is TRBV5-5, with unresolved D. V lost 0 bases and J 4 bases, leaving 8 bases between the germline ends. This CDR3 spans 13 amino acids. CDR1 SGHKS and CDR2 YYEKEE come from the germline V gene (reference sequence). This chain's CDR3 is CASSLELTYEQYF. The DNA for the CDR3 is TGTGCCAGCAGCTTGGAACTAACTTACGAGCAGTACTTC.

J is TRBJ2-1 and V is TRBV10-2, with a tentative D call TRBD2 (5 bases). The CDR3 totals 14 residues. The germline V gene encodes CDR1 WSHSY and CDR2 SAAADI. Trimming cost V 6 bases and J 2 bases, with 11 bases left between them. The CDR3 nucleotides read TGCGCCAGCAGCCGCAGCGGTACCTACAATGAGCAGTTCTTC. Translating it yields CASSRSGTYNEQFF.

For this clone: Other DNA variants within this sample encode the same CDR3. The V call is TRBV5-1, the J call TRBJ2-5, with D hard to call. V was clipped by 0 bases and J by 5 bases, with 5 bases between them. The CDR3 contains 12 residues. The germline V gene encodes CDR1 SGHRS and CDR2 YFSETQ. This CDR3 is CASSLELETQYF. The CDR3 nucleotides read TGCGCCAGCAGCTTGGAGCTTGAGACCCAGTACTTC.

J is TRBJ1-5 and V is TRBV6-6; D remains unclear. The ends were cut back, 8 bases at V and 3 bases at J, with 11 bases in the middle. Germline values: CDR1 MNHNY, CDR2 SVGAGI (reference sequence). The CDR3 contains 13 residues. This chain's CDR3 is CASRPDPNQPQHF. The CDR3 coding sequence is TGTGCCAGCCGACCGGACCCCAATCAGCCCCAGCATTTT.

This chain connects TRBV10-1 to TRBJ2-2; D gene uncertain. V was trimmed by 6 bases and J by 0 bases, leaving 8 bases between them. Germline lookup yields CDR1 WNHNN and CDR2 SYGVQD (reference sequence). This CDR3 comprises 14 residues. The CDR3 region has the DNA TGCGCCAGCAGCTTCGGAGCGAACACCGGGGAGCTGTTTTTT. Translation: CASSFGANTGELFF.

The genes are TRBV29-1 and TRBJ2-5, with 13 bases matching TRBD2. Germline V CDR1 and CDR2: SQVTM, ANQGSEA. Trimming at V came to 4 bases and at J to 13 bases, leaving 12 bases not matched to a gene. This CDR3 has 14 residues. CDR3 residues: CSVVLLTSGGIRYF. The CDR3 DNA is TGCAGCGTTGTGTTGTTGACTAGCGGGGGGATAAGGTACTTC.

The chain uses TRBV5-6 and TRBJ2-3; tentatively, D is TRBD1 (6 bases). This CDR3 contains 12 residues. V shed 2 bases and J shed 8 bases, with 9 bases lying between them. Germline loops: CDR1 SGHDT, CDR2 YYEEEE. DNA of the CDR3: TGTGCCAGCAGCTTTCAAGGGGGTACGCAGTATTTT. Residues: CASSFQGGTQYF. Together with reference TRBV5-6 and TRBJ2-3, the CDR3 gives the full variable domain: DAGVTQSPTHLIKTRGQQVTLRCSPKSGHDTVSWYQQALGQGPQFIFQYYEEEERQRGNFPDRFSGHQFPNYSSELNVNALLLGDSALYLCASSFQGGTQYFGPGTRLTVL.

The chain is built from TRBV6-5 and TRBJ1-1; tentatively, D is TRBD1 (6 bases). Trimming cost V 2 bases and J 10 bases, with 23 bases left between them. Germline V gene lookup returns CDR1 MNHEY and CDR2 SVGAGI. The CDR3 loop spans 16 amino acids. The CDR3 loop reads CASSYQTGELTVGAFF. The CDR3 nucleotides are TGTGCCAGCAGTTACCAGACAGGTGAATTAACCGTTGGAGCTTTCTTT.

This sequence joins TRBV28 and TRBJ2-1; no definite D call. Germline V gene lookup returns CDR1 MDHEN and CDR2 SYDVKM. The CDR3 runs to 14 residues. V gave up 6 bases and J gave up 6 bases, with 15 bases separating them. The chain's CDR3 is CASSPVLYPNEQFF. CDR3 bases: TGTGCCAGCAGCCCCGTCCTCTACCCCAATGAGCAGTTCTTC.

CDR3 amino acids: CASSLLDPGKLFDEQFF. The CDR3, as DNA: TGCGCCAGCAGCCTCCTCGACCCGGGAAAACTTTTTGATGAGCAGTTCTTC. The chain recombines TRBV4-1 with TRBJ2-1; D may be TRBD2 (5 bases). Germline V lookup: CDR1 MGHRA, CDR2 YSYEKL. The V gene lost 4 bases and the J gene lost 8 bases, with 24 bases spanning the gap. This CDR3 comprises 17 residues.

The chain uses TRBV7-9 and TRBJ2-7; 7 nucleotides align to TRBD1. After removal of 4 bases from V and 6 bases from J, the junction contained 12 bases not matched to a gene. This CDR3 has 15 residues. The germline gives CDR1 SEHNR, CDR2 FQNEAQ (reference sequence). CDR3 sequence: CASSSDQEGAVEQYF. CDR3 nucleotides: TGTGCCAGCAGCTCAGACCAAGAGGGGGCGGTCGAGCAGTACTTC.

The V call is TRBV4-3, the J call TRBJ2-7; possibly TRBD2 for D (7 bases). Deletions cut 4 bases from V and 3 bases from J, with 19 bases between. Looked up from germline, CDR1 is LGHNA and CDR2 is YSLEER. There are 16 residues in the CDR3. The CDR3: CASSPGDGGQFYEQYF. CDR3 nucleotides: TGCGCCAGCAGCCCAGGCGACGGGGGGCAGTTCTACGAGCAGTACTTC.

The gene calls are TRBV6-5 and TRBJ2-7; D remains ambiguous. Trimming shortened V by 3 bases and J by 3 bases, and 12 bases separated the two germline ends. Germline V gene lookup returns CDR1 MNHEY and CDR2 SVGAGI. The CDR3 extends over 14 amino acids. The CDR3 DNA is TGTGCCAGCAGTTATGGGGTTGGGCTCTACGAGCAGTACTTC. Its translation is CASSYGVGLYEQYF.

V gene TRBV19 combines with J gene TRBJ1-1; a weak D match, TRBD1 (5 bases). CDR1 LNHDA and CDR2 SQIVND come from the germline V gene (reference sequence). This CDR3 is 15 amino acids long. V shed 1 base and J shed 3 bases, with 12 bases lying between them. The CDR3 sequence is CASSIGAGMDTEAFF. Written as DNA, the CDR3 is TGTGCCAGTAGTATAGGGGCAGGGATGGACACTGAAGCTTTCTTT.

This clone was counted a single time. V and J are TRBV2 and TRBJ2-7; no definite D call. Trimming stripped 2 bases from V and 0 bases from J, with 11 bases between. CDR1 SNHLY and CDR2 FYNNEI come from the germline V gene. CDR3 size: 15 residues. CDR3: CASSEMSEYSYEQYF. CDR3 nucleotide sequence: TGTGCCAGCAGTGAAATGTCAGAGTACTCCTACGAGCAGTACTTC.

The V gene is TRBV21-1, the J gene TRBJ2-7; TRBD1, the D gene given by the table, was not confirmed from the DNA. TRBV21-1 is assigned pseudogene status. CDR3 length: 13 residues. CDR3 DNA: TGTGCCAGCAGCAGGGGACAGGGTCGCGAGCAGTACTTC. Protein: CASSRGQGREQYF.

J is TRBJ1-1 and V is TRBV10-2; D possibly corresponds to TRBD1 (6 bases). This CDR3 has 16 amino acids. Germline-derived CDR1 and CDR2 are WSHSY and SAAADI. Trimming shortened V by 3 bases and J by 4 bases, and 18 bases separated the two germline ends. CDR3 sequence (DNA): TGCGCCAGCAGTGACCGAGACTCAGGGGTAGTCACTGAAGCTTTCTTT. Translating it yields CASSDRDSGVVTEAFF.

The V gene is TRBV4-1, the J gene TRBJ2-4; TRBD1 aligns across 7 bases. Trimming took 2 bases from V and 6 from J; bases not matched to a gene: 10. The CDR3 has 16 amino acids. Germline V gives CDR1 MGHRA, CDR2 YSYEKL. DNA of the CDR3: TGCGCCAGCAGCCAAAGGAATTTGGGGGACAGAAACATTCAGTACTTC. Protein: CASSQRNLGDRNIQYF.

This rearrangement joins TRBV5-8 to TRBJ1-3; the D gene is possibly TRBD1 (5 bases). Germline-derived CDR1 and CDR2 are SGHTS and YDEGEE. The CDR3 runs to 14 residues. Trimming shortened V by 1 base and J by 1 base, and 6 bases separated the two germline ends. CDR3 sequence: CASSLTGSGNTIYF. Written as DNA, the CDR3 is TGTGCCAGCAGCTTGACAGGATCTGGAAACACCATATATTTT.